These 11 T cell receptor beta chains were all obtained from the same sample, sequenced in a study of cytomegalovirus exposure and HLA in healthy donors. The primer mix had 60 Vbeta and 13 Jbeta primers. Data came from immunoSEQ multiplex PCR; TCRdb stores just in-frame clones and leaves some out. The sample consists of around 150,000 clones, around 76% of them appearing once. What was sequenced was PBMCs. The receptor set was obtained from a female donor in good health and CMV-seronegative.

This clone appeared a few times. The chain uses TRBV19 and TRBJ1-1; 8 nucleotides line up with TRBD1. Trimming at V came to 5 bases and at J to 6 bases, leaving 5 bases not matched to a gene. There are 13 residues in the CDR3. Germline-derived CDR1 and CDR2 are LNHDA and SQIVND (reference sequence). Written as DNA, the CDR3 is TGTGCCAGTAGTCGGACAGGGTGGGCTGAAGCTTTCTTT. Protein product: CASSRTGWAEAFF.

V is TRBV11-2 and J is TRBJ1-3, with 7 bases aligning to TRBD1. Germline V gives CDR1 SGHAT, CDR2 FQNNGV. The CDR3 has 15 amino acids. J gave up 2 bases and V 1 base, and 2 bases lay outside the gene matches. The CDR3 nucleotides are TGTGCCAGCAGCTTAGGACAGGGTACTGGAAACACCATATATTTT. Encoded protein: CASSLGQGTGNTIYF.

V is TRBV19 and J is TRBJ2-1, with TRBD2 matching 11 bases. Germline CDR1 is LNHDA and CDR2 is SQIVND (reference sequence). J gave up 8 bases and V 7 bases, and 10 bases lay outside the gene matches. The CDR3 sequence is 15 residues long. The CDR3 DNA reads TGTGCCAGTAAATCCCTAGCGGGGGGATTCGATGAGCAGTTCTTC. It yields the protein CASKSLAGGFDEQFF.

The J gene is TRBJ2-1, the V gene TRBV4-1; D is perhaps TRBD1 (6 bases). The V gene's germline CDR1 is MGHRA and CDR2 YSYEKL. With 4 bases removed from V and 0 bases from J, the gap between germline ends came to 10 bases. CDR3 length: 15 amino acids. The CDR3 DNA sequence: TGCGCCAGCAGCCGGACAGAGAGCTCCTACAATGAGCAGTTCTTC. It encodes CASSRTESSYNEQFF.

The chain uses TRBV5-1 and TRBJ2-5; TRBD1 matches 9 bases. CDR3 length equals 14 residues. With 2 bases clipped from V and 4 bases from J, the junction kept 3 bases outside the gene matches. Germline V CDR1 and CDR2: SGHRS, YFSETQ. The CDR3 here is CASSFMGQGETQYF. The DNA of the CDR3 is TGCGCCAGCAGCTTTATGGGACAGGGAGAGACCCAGTACTTC.

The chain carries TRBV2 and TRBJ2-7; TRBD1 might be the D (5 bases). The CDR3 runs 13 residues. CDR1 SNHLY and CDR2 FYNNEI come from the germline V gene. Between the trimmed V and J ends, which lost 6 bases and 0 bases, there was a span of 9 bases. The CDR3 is CASRTDTSYEQYF. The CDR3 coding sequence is TGTGCCAGCAGGACGGACACCTCCTACGAGCAGTACTTC.

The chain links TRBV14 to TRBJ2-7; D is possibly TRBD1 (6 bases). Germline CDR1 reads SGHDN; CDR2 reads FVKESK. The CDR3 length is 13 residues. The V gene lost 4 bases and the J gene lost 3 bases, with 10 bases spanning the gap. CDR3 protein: CASSPTGLYEQYF. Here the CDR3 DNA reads TGTGCCAGCAGCCCTACAGGGCTCTACGAGCAGTACTTC.

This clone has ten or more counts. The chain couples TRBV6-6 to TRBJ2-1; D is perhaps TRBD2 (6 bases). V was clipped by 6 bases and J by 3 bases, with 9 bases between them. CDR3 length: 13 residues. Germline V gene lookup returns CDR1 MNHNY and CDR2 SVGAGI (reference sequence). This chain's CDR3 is CASSPTSYNEQFF. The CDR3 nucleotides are TGTGCCAGCAGCCCGACTAGCTACAATGAGCAGTTCTTC.

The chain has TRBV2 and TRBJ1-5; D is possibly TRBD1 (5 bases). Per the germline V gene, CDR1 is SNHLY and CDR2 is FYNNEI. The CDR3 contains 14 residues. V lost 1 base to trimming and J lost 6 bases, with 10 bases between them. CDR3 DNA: TGTGCCAGCAGTGAAGGCAGGGTTGGTCAGCCCCAGCATTTT. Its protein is CASSEGRVGQPQHF.

The CDR3 DNA sequence: TGTGCCAGCAGCCCCCAGGGGAATACTAACTATGGCTACACCTTC. This encodes CASSPQGNTNYGYTF. V gene TRBV9 combines with J gene TRBJ1-2, with D possibly matching TRBD1 (6 bases). V was shortened by 4 bases and J by 0 bases, with 13 bases between the two germline ends. CDR3 length: 15 amino acids. Germline CDR1 and CDR2: SGDLS and YYNGEE.

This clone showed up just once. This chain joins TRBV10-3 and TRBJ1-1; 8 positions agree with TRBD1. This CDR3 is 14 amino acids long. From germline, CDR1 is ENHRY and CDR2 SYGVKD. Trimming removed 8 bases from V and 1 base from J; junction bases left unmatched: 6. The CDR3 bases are TGTGCCATCGTCCCCGGGACAGGGAACACTGAAGCTTTCTTT. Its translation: CAIVPGTGNTEAFF.